The 10 T cell receptor beta chains given below trace back to one sample, sequenced in a study of blood T cell repertoires in COVID-19. Produced via immunoSEQ multiplex PCR; TCRdb's table is partial and in-frame only. The sample contains about 210,000 clones, roughly four fifths of which appear only once. The sequencing input was peripheral blood. Receptors were obtained from a woman aged 40-49 years with acute or convalescent COVID-19.

The chain has TRBV19 and TRBJ2-1; 8 bases map to TRBD2. After removal of 7 bases from V and 3 bases from J, the junction contained 8 bases not matched to a gene. This CDR3 has 15 residues. Per germline, CDR1 LNHDA and CDR2 SQIVND (reference sequence). In nucleotides, the CDR3 is TGTGCCAGTATCGCCCCGGGGGGGTACTACAATGAGCAGTTCTTC. This translates into CASIAPGGYYNEQFF.

V gene TRBV24-1 combines with J gene TRBJ1-5; TRBD1 might be the D (6 bases). V was pared by 4 bases and J by 1 base, with 16 bases between. The CDR3 sequence is 17 residues long. CDR1 is KGHDR and CDR2 is SFDVKD in the germline V gene. Written as DNA, the CDR3 is TGTGCCACCAGTGACTTTACAGGGACGGGAAGCAATCAGCCCCAGCATTTT. This encodes CATSDFTGTGSNQPQHF.

Note on this clone: This CDR3 is also generated by other DNA sequences in the sample. The chain couples TRBV5-1 to TRBJ2-2; D might be TRBD1 (6 bases). Trimming removed 0 bases from V and 3 bases from J, with 9 bases in between. This CDR3 has 15 amino acids. CDR1 and CDR2 (germline): SGHRS, YFSETQ. As DNA, the CDR3 is TGCGCCAGCAGCTTGGTACAGGGATACACCGGGGAGCTGTTTTTT. This gives the protein CASSLVQGYTGELFF.

The V gene is TRBV7-8, the J gene TRBJ1-2; perhaps TRBD1 as D (5 bases). V shed 3 bases and J shed 4 bases, with 12 bases lying between them. This CDR3 comprises 14 residues. Per germline, CDR1 SGHVS and CDR2 FQNEAQ. CDR3 nucleotides: TGTGCCAGCAGCTTGGGCAGGGAGGGCTATGGCTACACCTTC. This sequence encodes CASSLGREGYGYTF.

The sample holds one count of this clone. The rearrangement links TRBV6-2 or TRBV6-3 to TRBJ2-7; 9 positions match TRBD2. V was clipped by 2 bases and J by 8 bases; unmatched bases: 7. Germline assignment: CDR1 MNHEY and CDR2 SVGEGT. The CDR3 loop spans 14 amino acids. CDR3 nucleotides: TGTGCCAGCAGTTACGAAGGCGGGAGGGCCAAGCAGTACTTC. As protein: CASSYEGGRAKQYF.

Remarks on this clone: Other DNA sequences from this sample encode an identical CDR3 as well. The chain has TRBV7-8 and TRBJ1-6; 8 nucleotides line up with TRBD1. Germline lookup yields CDR1 SGHVS and CDR2 FQNEAQ. Germline trimming cut 0 bases from V and 6 bases from J; bases unmatched to any gene: 1. The CDR3 length is 15 residues. CDR3 nucleotides: TGTGCCAGCAGCTTAGCAGGACAGGGTAATTCACCCCTCCACTTT. This translates into CASSLAGQGNSPLHF.

The CDR3 sequence: CASRRTGQGAFGYTF. The CDR3 DNA is TGTGCCAGCAGGCGCACGGGACAGGGGGCGTTTGGCTACACCTTC. This chain uses TRBV6-5 with TRBJ1-2, with 12 bases identical to TRBD1. CDR1 and CDR2 from the germline V gene are MNHEY and SVGAGI. The CDR3 consists of 15 residues. The J segment lost 7 bases and the V segment lost 6 bases, leaving 9 bases of the junction unmatched.

This clone was counted a few times. The V gene is TRBV6-5, the J gene TRBJ2-1; D unclear. Germline lookup yields CDR1 MNHEY and CDR2 SVGAGI. V shed 9 bases and J shed 2 bases, with 17 bases lying between them. This CDR3 has 15 amino acids. Here the CDR3 DNA reads TGTGCCAGTTCCGAAAGGAGTGGAACCTACAATGAGCAGTTCTTC. This encodes CASSERSGTYNEQFF.

This sequence joins TRBV2 and TRBJ2-2, with D uncertain. The V gene lost 9 bases and the J gene lost 4 bases, with 12 bases spanning the gap. There are 13 residues in the CDR3. From germline, CDR1 is SNHLY and CDR2 FYNNEI. This chain's CDR3 is CASQEVSTGELFF. The CDR3 region has the DNA TGTGCCAGTCAGGAAGTTAGCACCGGGGAGCTGTTTTTT.

V gene TRBV18 combines with J gene TRBJ1-5; maybe TRBD1 (6 bases). CDR1 and CDR2 (germline): KGHSH, LQKENI. The CDR3 length is 15 residues. V gave up 3 bases and J gave up 1 base, with 10 bases separating them. CDR3 sequence reads: CASSPDRISNQPQHF. The CDR3 nucleotides are TGTGCCAGCTCACCGGACAGAATAAGCAATCAGCCCCAGCATTTT.